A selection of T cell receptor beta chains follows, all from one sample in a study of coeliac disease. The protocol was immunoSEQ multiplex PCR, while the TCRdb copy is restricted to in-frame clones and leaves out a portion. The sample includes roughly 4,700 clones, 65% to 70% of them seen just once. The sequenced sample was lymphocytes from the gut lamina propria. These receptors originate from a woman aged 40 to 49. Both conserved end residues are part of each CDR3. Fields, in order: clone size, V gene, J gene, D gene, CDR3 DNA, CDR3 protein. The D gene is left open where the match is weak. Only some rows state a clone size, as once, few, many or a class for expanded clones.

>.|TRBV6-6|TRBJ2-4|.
TGTGCCAGCAGTTACTCCAGTGGAGCCAAAAACATTCAGTACTTC
CASSYSSGAKNIQYF
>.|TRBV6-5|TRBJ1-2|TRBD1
TGTGCCAGCAGAACAGTTATTGGACAGGCCTATGGCTACACCTTC
CASRTVIGQAYGYTF
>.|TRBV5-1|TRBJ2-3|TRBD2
TGCGCCAGCAGCTCCGGGACTAGCGGACATCCAAGCACAGATACGCAGTATTTT
CASSSGTSGHPSTDTQYF
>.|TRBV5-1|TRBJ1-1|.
TGCGCCAGCAGCTTTCTGGCCGAGAACACTGAAGCTTTCTTT
CASSFLAENTEAFF
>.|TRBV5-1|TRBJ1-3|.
TGCGCCAGCAGCTTGGAAGGGACTAGAGGAAACACCATATATTTT
CASSLEGTRGNTIYF
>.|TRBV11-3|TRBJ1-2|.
TGTGCCAGCAGCTTGGGGCAGGGATATGGCTACACCTTC
CASSLGQGYGYTF
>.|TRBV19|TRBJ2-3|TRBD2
TGTGCCAGTAGTTCCGGAAGACTAGCGGGACGGGATACGCAGTATTTT
CASSSGRLAGRDTQYF
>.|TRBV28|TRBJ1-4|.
TGTGCCAGCAGTTTTCACACCGCTCCTAATGAAAAACTGTTTTTT
CASSFHTAPNEKLFF
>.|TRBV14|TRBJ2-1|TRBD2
TGTGCCAGCAGCCCATTAGCGGGAGACACCTACAATGAGCAGTTCTTC
CASSPLAGDTYNEQFF
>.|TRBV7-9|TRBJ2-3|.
TGTGCCAGCAGTCATCGCCTAAGCACAGATACGCAGTATTTT
CASSHRLSTDTQYF
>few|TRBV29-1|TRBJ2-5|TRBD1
TGCAGCGTTGAGTCGGGACAGGGTCAAGAGACCCAGTACTTC
CSVESGQGQETQYF
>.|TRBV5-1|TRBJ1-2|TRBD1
TGCGCCAGCAGCCCTATAGGACAGGGGGGAAATGGCTACACCTTC
CASSPIGQGGNGYTF
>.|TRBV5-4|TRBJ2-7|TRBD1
TGTGCCAGCAGCCCCGGACAGGGGATCTTCTACGAGCAGTACTTC
CASSPGQGIFYEQYF
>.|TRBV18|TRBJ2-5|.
TGTGCCAGCTCACCGACGCAGGGCCGGGAGACCCAGTACTTC
CASSPTQGRETQYF
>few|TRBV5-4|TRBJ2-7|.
TGTGCCAGCAGCTCGGCAGGGGTTTCCTACGAGCAGTACTTC
CASSSAGVSYEQYF
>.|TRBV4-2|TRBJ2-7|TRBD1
TGTGCCAGCAGCCGCCGGGACAGGGGTCACGAGCAGTACTTC
CASSRRDRGHEQYF
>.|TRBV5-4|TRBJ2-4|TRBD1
TGTGCCAGCAGCCTGACAGGGGGCGGCGGCAAAAACATTCAGTACTTC
CASSLTGGGGKNIQYF
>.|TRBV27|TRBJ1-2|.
TGTGCCAGCAGTTTAGTCAGGGGCTATGGCTACACCTTC
CASSLVRGYGYTF
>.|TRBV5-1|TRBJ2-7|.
TGCGCCAGCAGTAGGGACATGAGCTCCTACGAGCAGTACTTC
CASSRDMSSYEQYF
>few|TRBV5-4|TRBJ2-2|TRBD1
TGTGCCAGCAGCGGGACAGGGGGCACCGGGGAGCTGTTTTTT
CASSGTGGTGELFF
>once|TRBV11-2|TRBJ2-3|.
TGTGCCAGCAGCTTATCTCGGAGTAGCGGTCGCACAGATACGCAGTATTTT
CASSLSRSSGRTDTQYF
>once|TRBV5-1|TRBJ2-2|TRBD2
TGCGCCAGCAGCTTTTCGGCTAGCGGAAACACCGGGGAGCTGTTTTTT
CASSFSASGNTGELFF
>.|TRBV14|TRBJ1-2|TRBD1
TGTGCCAGCAGCCAAGAAGACAGGGTACTATATGGCTACACCTTC
CASSQEDRVLYGYTF
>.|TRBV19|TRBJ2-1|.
TGTGCCAGTAGGCCTGCCAGGGCCGAGAATGAGCAGTTCTTC
CASRPARAENEQFF
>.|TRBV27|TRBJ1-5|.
TGTGCCAGCAGTTTCTCCGACACTAGCAATCAGCCCCAGCATTTT
CASSFSDTSNQPQHF
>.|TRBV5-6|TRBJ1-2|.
TGTGCCAGCAGCCGCAATACAGGGTACGGATATGGCTACACCTTC
CASSRNTGYGYGYTF
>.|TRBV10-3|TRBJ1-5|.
TGTGCCATCAGTGACAGGGCGACCAATCAGCCCCAGCATTTT
CAISDRATNQPQHF
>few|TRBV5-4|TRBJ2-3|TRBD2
TGTGCCAGCAGCTTGAAACTAGCGGGAACAGATACGCAGTATTTT
CASSLKLAGTDTQYF
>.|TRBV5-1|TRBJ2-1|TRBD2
TGCGCCAGCAGCTCGTTCGGAGCGGGGAACAATGAGCAGTTCTTC
CASSSFGAGNNEQFF
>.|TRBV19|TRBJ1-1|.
TGTGCCAGTAGTATCGGGGTCTGGGGCACTGAAGCTTTCTTT
CASSIGVWGTEAFF
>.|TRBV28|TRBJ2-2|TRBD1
TGTGCCAGCAGGACAGGGAGCACCGGGGAGCTGTTTTTT
CASRTGSTGELFF
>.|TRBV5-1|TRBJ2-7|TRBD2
TGCGCCAGCAGCTTGACTAGCGGGATACCCGAGCAGTACTTC
CASSLTSGIPEQYF
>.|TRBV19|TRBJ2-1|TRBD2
TGTGCCAGTATGGGAGGGAAGGGAAACAATGAGCAGTTCTTC
CASMGGKGNNEQFF
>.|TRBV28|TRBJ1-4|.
TGTGCCAGCAGTTTATGGAGAGCGACTAATGAAAAACTGTTTTTT
CASSLWRATNEKLFF
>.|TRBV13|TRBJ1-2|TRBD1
TGTGCCAGCAGCTCCGGACAGGGATGGGCCTATGGCTACACCTTC
CASSSGQGWAYGYTF
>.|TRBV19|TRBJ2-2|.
TGTGCCAGTAGTATCCAAGGGGCAGGCCCCCACGACGGGGAGCTGTTTTTT
CASSIQGAGPHDGELFF
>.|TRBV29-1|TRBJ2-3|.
TGCAGCGTTGAAGATGGCTCCGCAGATACGCAGTATTTT
CSVEDGSADTQYF
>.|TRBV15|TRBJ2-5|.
TGTGCCACCAGCAGAGATCAGGGGATAAAGACCCAGTACTTC
CATSRDQGIKTQYF
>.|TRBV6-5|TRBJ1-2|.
TGTGCCAGCAGTCCAACCGGGGGGGGCTATGGCTACACCTTC
CASSPTGGGYGYTF
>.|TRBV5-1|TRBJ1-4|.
TGCGCCAGCAGCTCCTCACCACGGGGGGGGGTACTGTTTTTT
CASSSSPRGGVLFF
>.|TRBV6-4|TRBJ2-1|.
TGTGCCAGCAGTGATCAAAACTCGGGTGAGCAGTTCTTC
CASSDQNSGEQFF
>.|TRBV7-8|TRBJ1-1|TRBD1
TGTGCCAGCAGTTTCGACAGGGACACTGAAGCTTTCTTT
CASSFDRDTEAFF
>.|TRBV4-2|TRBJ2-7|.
TGTGCCAGCAGCCAAGATATCACGGGAAGCTCCTACGAGCAGTACTTC
CASSQDITGSSYEQYF
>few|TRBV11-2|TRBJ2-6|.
TGTGCCAGCCGCTCCTACTCTGGGGCCAACGTCCTGACTTTC
CASRSYSGANVLTF
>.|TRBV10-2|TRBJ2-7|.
TGCGCCAGCACCGATAGGGGATCGGGTAATAAGTACTTC
CASTDRGSGNKYF